This T cell receptor (beta chain) was sequenced in a study of identical twins. Study outcomes and limitations: Cord blood beta clonotypes present at high abundance carried fewer insertions; no such pattern appeared in memory repertoires.

Germline V gene lookup returns CDR1 LGHDT and CDR2 YNNKEL (reference sequence). The length of the CDR3 is 15 residues. V lost 1 base and J 3 bases, leaving 13 bases between the germline ends. In TCRdb, the 5' RACE reads were re-called with MiXCR into one record per CDR3 protein. The table has over 550,000 distinct CDR3 sequences, around 7.4% seen once. Healthy Caucasians, and only they, were the donors. As to this clonotype: Its antigen is undetermined.

The sample also formed part of further work on yellow fever vaccine responses in identical twins.

The V gene is TRBV3-1, the J gene TRBJ2-7; D may correspond to TRBD1 or TRBD2 (6 bases each). The sequencing sample was made of PBMCs. This clonotype was obtained from a woman under 30 in good health. For the CDR3, the DNA is TGTGCCAGCAGCCAAGGGTTCGGGGGACACTACGAGCAGTACTTC. Its translation is CASSQGFGGHYEQYF.